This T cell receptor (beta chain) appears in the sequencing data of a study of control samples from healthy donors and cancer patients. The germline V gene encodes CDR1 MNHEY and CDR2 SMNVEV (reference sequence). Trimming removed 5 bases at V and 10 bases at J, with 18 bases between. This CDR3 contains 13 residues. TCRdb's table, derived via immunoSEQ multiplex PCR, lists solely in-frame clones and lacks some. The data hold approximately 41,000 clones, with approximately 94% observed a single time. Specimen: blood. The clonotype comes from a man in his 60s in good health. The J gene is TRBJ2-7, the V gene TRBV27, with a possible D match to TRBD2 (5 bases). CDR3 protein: CASSQTTTVGQYF. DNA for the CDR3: TGTGCCAGCAGTCAGACGACTACAGTGGGTCAGTACTTC.